This TCR beta chain was sequenced in a study of T cell responses to AZD1222 COVID-19 vaccine. Across the study: Second doses at about 4 or about 12 weeks were pooled.

The protocol was immunoSEQ multiplex PCR, while the TCRdb copy is restricted to in-frame clones and leaves out a portion. The table records approximately 100,000 clones, just over 85% of them present only once. The ends lost 4 bases at V and 10 bases at J; junction bases unmatched: 2. The CDR3 is made up of 12 amino acids. Germline V gene lookup returns CDR1 SNHLY and CDR2 FYNNEI. V gene TRBV2 combines with J gene TRBJ2-1, with TRBD2 identical over 9 bases. The clonotype comes from an adult in good health. This specimen consisted of peripheral blood, obtained on day 0 of AZD1222 vaccination. CDR3 sequence (DNA): TGTGCCAGCAGTGGAGGACTAGCGGAGCAGTTCTTC. As protein: CASSGGLAEQFF.